The T cell receptor (beta chain) described here comes from a study of vaccination and CD4 T cells after COVID-19. Concerning this clonotype itself: No antigen is known for it.

Whole-study findings and limits: Convalescent patients displayed spike mono-reactivity in 304 of 307 vaccine-specific clones. Convalescent patients displayed a median roughly 90% of reactive clones emerging only post-vaccination.

Treatment of the sample: approximately 11-day PBMC culture with coronavirus spike peptide pools or control peptides (ViraFEST assay). Cultures used two million PBMCs per well, 10 IU/ml IL-2 and approximately 10 ug/ml peptides. Following a culture period (approximately nine days), negative selection was used to isolate CD4+ T cells. Per germline, CDR1 SNHLY and CDR2 FYNNEI. The CDR3 length is 13 residues. Between the trimmed V and J ends, which lost 8 bases and 5 bases, there was a span of 15 bases. With the Oncomine TCR Beta short-read assay, DNA from cultured CD4+ T cells was sequenced. TCRdb called the PCR reads again in MiXCR, with one record for every CDR3 protein. Here the sample spans over 12,000 distinct CDR3 sequences, roughly 61% being singletons.

Sequencing was carried out using CD4+ T cells from blood, cultured in vitro. The chain uses TRBV2 and TRBJ1-1, with D tentatively TRBD1 (6 bases). The source is a human donor who had recovered from COVID-19. In DNA form, the CDR3 reads TGTGCCAGCCGCGAGAGGGGGACGACTGAAGCTTTCTTT. Its protein product is CASRERGTTEAFF.